This entry lists 17 T cell receptor beta chains sequenced from one sample in a study of T cell changes during pregnancy in multiple sclerosis. Profiled with immunoSEQ multiplex PCR; TCRdb holds only in-frame clones, not every one. The sample records over 90,000 clones, around nine tenths being singletons. Material: peripheral blood, obtained after pregnancy. These receptors were obtained from a female donor with multiple sclerosis, enrolled in a pregnancy study.

The chain is built from TRBV7-8 and TRBJ2-3; D gene uncertain. Trimming took off 5 bases at V and 7 bases at J, with 13 bases between the two ends. The CDR3 is 13 amino acids. CDR1 is SGHVS, CDR2 FQNEAQ, per germline. In nucleotides, the CDR3 is TGTGCCAGCAGCCCCCCGGTCCTCAATACGCAGTATTTT. It translates to CASSPPVLNTQYF.

The chain is built from TRBV28 and TRBJ1-2; tentatively, D is TRBD1 (5 bases). The length of the CDR3 is 12 residues. CDR1 is MDHEN and CDR2 is SYDVKM in the germline V gene. The V end was cut by 5 bases, the J end by 8 bases, with 12 bases between. CDR3 in amino acids: CASSVQVPGYTF. The DNA for the CDR3 is TGTGCCAGCAGTGTACAGGTTCCCGGCTACACCTTC.

The chain uses TRBV9 and TRBJ1-2, with a possible D match to TRBD1 (5 bases). This CDR3 comprises 16 residues. Germline-derived CDR1 and CDR2 are SGDLS and YYNGEE. Trimming pared 0 bases from V and 0 bases from J, leaving 12 bases between. The CDR3 region has the DNA TGTGCCAGCAGCGTAGGTGGAGGGGCAGCTAACTATGGCTACACCTTC. As protein: CASSVGGGAANYGYTF.

The rearrangement uses TRBV18 and TRBJ2-1, with 8 bases aligning to TRBD2. Germline CDR1 and CDR2: KGHSH and LQKENI. Trimming removed 3 bases from V and 4 bases from J; junction bases left unmatched: 5. CDR3 length equals 15 residues. The CDR3 protein is CASSPLLAGYNEQFF. CDR3 DNA: TGTGCCAGCTCACCGTTGCTAGCGGGTTACAATGAGCAGTTCTTC.

The rearrangement links TRBV7-9 to TRBJ1-2, with D tentatively TRBD1 (6 bases). This CDR3 is 14 amino acids long. Germline CDR1 is SEHNR and CDR2 is FQNEAQ (reference sequence). Deletions cut 5 bases from V and 4 bases from J, with 14 bases between. The CDR3 coding sequence is TGTGCCAGCAGCGATACCGGACAGTCCTATGGCTACACCTTC. Protein product: CASSDTGQSYGYTF.

This clone was seen more than once but under ten times. The identical CDR3 is also encoded by other nucleotide sequences in the sample. CDR3 protein: CASSLQGNQPQHF. The CDR3 DNA reads as TGTGCCAGCAGCTTACAGGGGAATCAGCCCCAGCATTTT. V and J are TRBV7-9 and TRBJ1-5, with a tentative D call TRBD1 (6 bases). V lost 2 bases and J lost 4, with 6 bases in between. This CDR3 region has 13 residues. Germline lookup yields CDR1 SEHNR and CDR2 FQNEAQ (reference sequence).

This chain joins TRBV6-6 and TRBJ1-2; D is ambiguous. V lost 4 bases and J lost 5, with 8 bases in between. CDR1 and CDR2 from the germline V gene are MNHNY and SVGAGI (reference sequence). CDR3 length equals 12 residues. The CDR3 region has the DNA TGTGCCAGCAGTTTCCGGGGTTATGGCTACACCTTC. Encoded protein: CASSFRGYGYTF.

The chain recombines TRBV29-1 with TRBJ1-1; a possible D gene is TRBD1 (6 bases). The germline V gene has CDR1 SQVTM and CDR2 ANQGSEA. Trimming shortened V by 5 bases and J by 4 bases, and 14 bases separated the two germline ends. The CDR3 consists of 13 residues. CDR3 nucleotides: TGCAGCGTTCATGGGGGCTGGGGCACTGAAGCTTTCTTT. Translation gives CSVHGGWGTEAFF.

This chain connects TRBV7-3 to TRBJ1-2; 10 bases agree with TRBD1. V gave up 5 bases and J gave up 7 bases; unmatched junction bases: 10. Germline V gives CDR1 SGHTA, CDR2 FQGTGA. The CDR3 totals 15 residues. This chain's CDR3 is CASSVNPGTGVGYTF. In nucleotides, the CDR3 is TGTGCCAGCAGCGTTAATCCCGGGACAGGGGTTGGCTACACCTTC.

This clone was observed a few times. V usage is TRBV28 and J usage is TRBJ1-5; 8 bases agree with TRBD1. The CDR3 runs 16 residues. Losses at the gene ends were 8 bases for V and 0 bases for J; bases not matched to a gene: 9. The germline CDR1 and CDR2 sequences are MDHEN and SYDVKM. DNA for the CDR3: TGTGCCAGCGACCCACAGGGGGGCTATAGCAATCAGCCCCAGCATTTT. It is translated as CASDPQGGYSNQPQHF.

This rearrangement joins TRBV7-9 to TRBJ2-2; TRBD1 might be the D (5 bases). The V gene lost 5 bases and the J gene lost 5 bases, with 12 bases spanning the gap. Germline V gene data show CDR1 as SEHNR and CDR2 as FQNEAQ (reference sequence). The CDR3 runs to 14 residues. The CDR3 reads CASSKVQGTGELFF. The DNA of the CDR3 is TGTGCCAGCAGCAAAGTCCAGGGAACCGGGGAGCTGTTTTTT.

This clone was seen once. The chain links TRBV11-2 to TRBJ2-1, with 7 nucleotides matching TRBD2. The CDR3 length is 16 residues. V lost 4 bases and J lost 3; bases outside the gene matches: 9. Germline V gene sequence: CDR1 SGHAT, CDR2 FQNNGV. The CDR3 here is CASSYPGLAGYNEQFF. CDR3 coding DNA: TGTGCCAGCAGCTATCCCGGCTTAGCGGGCTACAATGAGCAGTTCTTC.

The CDR3 DNA follows: TGTGCCAGCAGCTTTGAGACTAGCGTAAAAGATACGCAGTATTTT. Protein sequence: CASSFETSVKDTQYF. The chain has TRBV7-2 and TRBJ2-3; 8 bases are shared with TRBD2. V lost 3 bases to trimming and J lost 5 bases; unmatched junction nucleotides: 7. Germline V gives CDR1 SGHTA, CDR2 FQGNSA. The CDR3 is 15 amino acids.

The V gene is TRBV6-5, the J gene TRBJ1-1, with D maybe TRBD1 (6 bases). The germline V gene encodes CDR1 MNHEY and CDR2 SVGAGI. V lost 0 bases and J lost 6, with 11 bases in between. This CDR3 comprises 14 residues. CDR3 loop: CASSYSNGGPEAFF. CDR3 in DNA: TGTGCCAGCAGTTACTCCAATGGGGGCCCTGAAGCTTTCTTT.

V usage is TRBV29-1 and J usage is TRBJ2-7, with TRBD1 matching over 7 bases. Germline V gene data show CDR1 as SQVTM and CDR2 as ANQGSEA. The CDR3 is made up of 14 amino acids. The V and J ends lost 5 bases and 3 bases, in that order; junction bases with no gene match: 10. CDR3 in amino acids: CSVSPGQSIYEQYF. The DNA for the CDR3 is TGCAGCGTTTCTCCGGGACAGTCTATCTACGAGCAGTACTTC.

This clone showed up just a few times. The J gene is TRBJ1-2, the V gene TRBV28, with TRBD1 matching over 7 bases. The V and J ends lost 7 bases and 8 bases, in that order; junction bases with no gene match: 4. CDR3 length: 11 residues. Germline loops: CDR1 MDHEN, CDR2 SYDVKM. Here the CDR3 DNA reads TGTGCCAGCAAGACAGGGCTCGGCTACACCTTC. Translation: CASKTGLGYTF.

The V and J genes are TRBV7-9 and TRBJ1-1, with D possibly TRBD1 on 6 matching bases. Germline V lookup: CDR1 SEHNR, CDR2 FQNEAQ (reference sequence). V shed 6 bases and J shed 4 bases, with 9 bases lying between them. The CDR3 sequence is 12 residues long. CDR3 protein: CASRNRVTEAFF. Written as DNA, the CDR3 is TGTGCCAGCAGAAACAGGGTCACTGAAGCTTTCTTT.